These 30 T cell receptor beta chains came from one sample sequenced in a study of T-cell memory formation after mild COVID-19. TCRdb recomputed calls from the 5' RACE reads with MiXCR, one row per CDR3 protein. The repertoire holds about 470,000 distinct CDR3 sequences, roughly 23% seen once, with about 12% in the top ten. The sequenced material came from PBMCs or a T cell subset sorted from them (not recorded which). The source is an adult woman who had mild COVID-19 (a few samples of this study predate the infection). Cell type and time point are not known.

The CDR3 bases are TGTGCCAGTAGTAAAGCAAGCCTAGCGGGAGTCGCCTACGAGCAGTACTTC. Translation: CASSKASLAGVAYEQYF. This chain links TRBV19 with TRBJ2-7; 10 nucleotides match TRBD2. This CDR3 contains 17 residues. Per germline, CDR1 LNHDA and CDR2 SQIVND (reference sequence). Losses at the gene ends were 4 bases for V and 2 bases for J; bases not matched to a gene: 11.

This rearrangement joins TRBV20-1 to TRBJ2-1; possibly TRBD2 for D (6 bases). With 6 bases removed from V and 4 bases from J, the gap between germline ends came to 16 bases. Germline-derived CDR1 and CDR2 are DFQATT and SNEGSKA (reference sequence). This CDR3 contains 14 residues. The CDR3 sequence: CSAVSGSYYNEQFF. The CDR3 DNA is TGCAGTGCGGTTAGCGGCTCATATTACAATGAGCAGTTCTTC.

This clonotype has a handful of counts. V and J are TRBV29-1 and TRBJ1-1; D possibly corresponds to TRBD1 (6 bases). CDR3 length: 12 residues. Trimming removed 3 bases from V and 8 bases from J, with 13 bases in between. CDR1 is SQVTM and CDR2 is ANQGSEA in the germline V gene. Here the CDR3 reads CSVDRGLNEAFF. CDR3 sequence (DNA): TGCAGCGTTGACAGGGGCCTGAACGAAGCTTTCTTT.

This clonotype was detected a few times. V and J are TRBV7-9 and TRBJ1-2; 8 positions match TRBD1. Germline V gives CDR1 SEHNR, CDR2 FQNEAQ (reference sequence). CDR3 length: 15 amino acids. Trimming took 1 base from V and 5 from J; bases not matched to a gene: 6. CDR3 nucleotide sequence: TGTGCCAGCAGCTTAGGTGCAGGGGGCGCGTATGGCTACACCTTC. It codes for CASSLGAGGAYGYTF.

This clonotype was observed a handful of times. This sequence joins TRBV20-1 and TRBJ2-3; no definite D call. The CDR3 runs 12 residues. V was shortened by 1 base and J by 5 bases, with 7 bases between the two germline ends. The germline CDR1 and CDR2 sequences are DFQATT and SNEGSKA (reference sequence). CDR3 residues: CSARVGGDTQYF. CDR3 nucleotide sequence: TGCAGTGCTAGAGTGGGCGGAGATACGCAGTATTTT.

V and J are TRBV7-9 and TRBJ1-1; no firm D call. Germline assignment: CDR1 SEHNR and CDR2 FQNEAQ (reference sequence). Trimming removed 5 bases at V and 1 base at J, with 17 bases between. This CDR3 spans 16 amino acids. CDR3: CASSPANQDWNTEAFF. CDR3 DNA sequence: TGTGCCAGCAGCCCCGCAAACCAGGATTGGAACACTGAAGCTTTCTTT.

The rearrangement uses TRBV10-3 and TRBJ2-1; D is ambiguous. The CDR3 totals 18 residues. V was pared by 3 bases and J by 4 bases, with 22 bases between. Germline CDR1 ENHRY, CDR2 SYGVKD. The CDR3 protein is CAISDIAFGLSRYNEQFF. CDR3 DNA sequence: TGTGCCATCAGTGATATAGCCTTCGGGTTGAGTAGATACAATGAGCAGTTCTTC.

This clonotype came up a few times. The rearrangement uses TRBV18 and TRBJ2-5, with D perhaps assigned TRBD1 or TRBD2 (5 bases each). CDR1 and CDR2 (germline): KGHSH, LQKENI. The CDR3 totals 14 residues. V was shortened by 3 bases and J by 1 base, with 9 bases between the two germline ends. The CDR3 sequence is CASSPQGVQETQYF. CDR3 sequence (DNA): TGTGCCAGCTCACCGCAGGGAGTCCAAGAGACCCAGTACTTC. The entire variable domain, with the rest obtained from reference TRBV18 and TRBJ2-5, is as follows: NAGVMQNPRHLVRRRGQEARLRCSPMKGHSHVYWYRQLPEEGLKFMVYLQKENIIDESGMPKERFSAEFPKEGPSILRIQQVVRGDSAAYFCASSPQGVQETQYFGPGTRLLVL.

The chain joins TRBV4-3 to TRBJ2-3; unclear D gene. The V and J ends lost 1 base and 0 bases respectively, with 11 bases between them. From germline, CDR1 is LGHNA and CDR2 YSLEER. This CDR3 is 16 amino acids long. Here the CDR3 DNA reads TGCGCCAGCAGCCAAGGATTAGCTCTTAGCACAGATACGCAGTATTTT. This gives the protein CASSQGLALSTDTQYF.

The chain joins TRBV5-4 to TRBJ1-2; unclear D gene. The CDR3 spans 13 residues. Germline CDR1 reads SGHNT; CDR2 reads YYREEE (reference sequence). The V gene lost 6 bases and the J gene lost 5 bases, with 14 bases spanning the gap. CDR3 amino acids: CASTLAPEYGYTF. CDR3 DNA: TGTGCCAGCACCCTAGCCCCAGAATATGGCTACACCTTC.

V gene TRBV12-3 or TRBV12-4 combines with J gene TRBJ1-5, with TRBD1 matching 8 bases. J was trimmed by 5 bases and V by 7 bases; bases with no gene match: 7. The CDR3 covers 14 residues. The CDR3 nucleotides are TGTGCCAGCACCCCGGACAGGGTTGATCAGCCCCAGCATTTT. This gives the protein CASTPDRVDQPQHF.

The rearrangement joins TRBV5-1 to TRBJ2-1; 9 positions agree with TRBD2. CDR1 and CDR2 (germline): SGHRS, YFSETQ. The CDR3 sequence is 15 residues long. Germline trimming cut 2 bases from V and 3 bases from J; bases unmatched to any gene: 3. The CDR3 reads CASSFRLAVYNEQFF. As DNA, the CDR3 is TGCGCCAGCAGCTTTCGACTAGCGGTCTACAATGAGCAGTTCTTC.

This clonotype came up a few times. The chain couples TRBV25-1 to TRBJ2-2; 7 bases agree with TRBD1. Germline CDR1 reads MGHDK; CDR2 reads SYGVNS. V was clipped by 6 bases and J by 6 bases; unmatched bases: 16. The CDR3 runs 17 residues. For the CDR3, the DNA is TGTGCCAGCAGACCCCGGGACAGCGGACTCTTCGCCGGGGAGCTGTTTTTT. Its translation: CASRPRDSGLFAGELFF.

There are a few counts of this clonotype. The chain recombines TRBV20-1 with TRBJ2-1, with a tentative D call TRBD1 (5 bases). The V gene lost 6 bases and the J gene lost 7 bases, with 13 bases spanning the gap. This CDR3 spans 12 amino acids. Germline values: CDR1 DFQATT, CDR2 SNEGSKA (reference sequence). The CDR3 here is CSATIQANEQFF. The CDR3 bases are TGCAGTGCAACGATACAGGCAAATGAGCAGTTCTTC.

This clonotype was counted a few times. The chain uses TRBV7-8 and TRBJ1-4; D gene uncertain. Trimming shortened V by 4 bases and J by 4 bases, and 7 bases separated the two germline ends. The germline V gene encodes CDR1 SGHVS and CDR2 FQNEAQ. This CDR3 is built from 13 residues. The CDR3 coding sequence is TGTGCCAGCAGCTCGGACGGTAATGAAAAACTGTTTTTT. Its translation: CASSSDGNEKLFF. The variable domain in full, completed from reference TRBV7-8 and TRBJ1-4, reads GAGVSQSPRYKVAKRGQDVALRCDPISGHVSLFWYQQALGQGPEFLTYFQNEAQLDKSGLPSDRFFAERPEGSVSTLKIQRTQQEDSAVYLCASSSDGNEKLFFGSGTQLSVL.

This sequence joins TRBV11-3 and TRBJ1-1; 11 positions match TRBD1. Germline CDR1 SGHNT, CDR2 YENEEA. CDR3 size: 17 residues. J was trimmed by 2 bases and V by 5 bases; bases with no gene match: 10. CDR3 nucleotide sequence: TGTGCCAGCAGCGACCGGACAGGGGGCGGTGGAAACACTGAAGCTTTCTTT. It yields the protein CASSDRTGGGGNTEAFF.

This clonotype was counted a few times. The chain combines TRBV9 with TRBJ2-7; 9 bases line up with TRBD2. This CDR3 comprises 13 residues. Germline values: CDR1 SGDLS, CDR2 YYNGEE. V was pared by 3 bases and J by 5 bases, with 3 bases of the junction left unmatched. CDR3 sequence: CASSAGLADEQYF. The DNA of the CDR3 is TGTGCCAGCAGCGCGGGACTAGCTGACGAGCAGTACTTC.

This chain uses TRBV7-3 with TRBJ1-2; D uncertain. The CDR3 has 14 amino acids. V was trimmed by 2 bases and J by 7 bases, leaving 14 bases between them. Germline V lookup: CDR1 SGHTA, CDR2 FQGTGA. In DNA form, the CDR3 reads TGTGCCAGCAGCTTATTCCCCGCCGTAGGTGGCTACACCTTC. Translation: CASSLFPAVGGYTF.

J is TRBJ1-2 and V is TRBV5-4; D is unresolved. Trimming removed 0 bases from V and 2 bases from J, with 5 bases in between. Germline V CDR1 and CDR2: SGHNT, YYREEE (reference sequence). This CDR3 region has 13 residues. The CDR3 loop is CASSLGENYGYTF. CDR3 coding DNA: TGTGCCAGCAGCTTGGGCGAGAACTATGGCTACACCTTC.

In this sample, this clonotype turned up a few times. The chain has TRBV6-6 and TRBJ1-5; D is undetermined. Trimming pared 2 bases from V and 0 bases from J, leaving 14 bases between. Germline V gene sequence: CDR1 MNHNY, CDR2 SVGAGI (reference sequence). The CDR3 sequence is 17 residues long. As DNA, the CDR3 is TGTGCCAGCAGTTACGCCTGGACGGTAAATAGCAATCAGCCCCAGCATTTT. Amino acid sequence: CASSYAWTVNSNQPQHF.

The CDR3 region is CASSFGMEQYF. CDR3 DNA: TGTGCCAGCAGCTTCGGAATGGAGCAGTACTTC. This chain connects TRBV7-9 to TRBJ2-7; no reliable D call. The ends were cut back, 3 bases at V and 7 bases at J, with 7 bases in the middle. Germline V gives CDR1 SEHNR, CDR2 FQNEAQ (reference sequence). The CDR3 has 11 amino acids.

The chain joins TRBV20-1 to TRBJ1-3; D is undetermined. Trimming pared 3 bases from V and 0 bases from J, leaving 9 bases between. Germline V CDR1 and CDR2: DFQATT, SNEGSKA (reference sequence). The CDR3 length is 14 residues. The CDR3 loop is CSARVRSSGNTIYF. CDR3 sequence (DNA): TGCAGTGCTAGGGTCCGCTCCTCTGGAAACACCATATATTTT.

This clonotype was seen a few times. The CDR3 spells CASSLTEGQPQHF. CDR3 nucleotides: TGTGCCAGCAGCTTAACGGAAGGTCAGCCCCAGCATTTT. V usage is TRBV7-3 and J usage is TRBJ1-5, with unresolved D. V lost 0 bases, J lost 6 bases, and 6 bases lay in between. CDR3 length equals 13 residues. CDR1 and CDR2 (germline): SGHTA, FQGTGA.

This chain links TRBV12-3 or TRBV12-4 with TRBJ2-3, with TRBD2 matching over 14 bases. CDR3 length: 17 residues. V shed 6 bases, J shed 0 bases, and the junction held 5 bases outside the gene matches. DNA for the CDR3: TGTGCCAGCAGCCCCGGGACTAGCGGGGGTAGCACAGATACGCAGTATTTT. Translating it yields CASSPGTSGGSTDTQYF.

This clonotype came up a few times. V gene TRBV6-6 combines with J gene TRBJ1-6, with D possibly being TRBD1 (6 bases). Germline V lookup: CDR1 MNHNY, CDR2 SVGAGI (reference sequence). The CDR3 has 15 amino acids. Trimming stripped 5 bases from V and 9 bases from J, with 17 bases between. The CDR3 loop is CASSTQGGGTSPLHF. CDR3 nucleotides: TGTGCCAGCAGTACACAGGGAGGCGGGACTTCACCCCTCCACTTT.

This clonotype has just a few counts. J is TRBJ2-5 and V is TRBV14, with D perhaps matching TRBD2 (6 bases). V was pared by 3 bases and J by 5 bases, with 13 bases between. The CDR3 length is 14 residues. CDR1 and CDR2 from the germline V gene are SGHDN and FVKESK. The CDR3 loop reads CASSHNAREETQYF. The CDR3 DNA reads TGTGCCAGCAGCCATAACGCCCGGGAGGAGACCCAGTACTTC.

This clonotype was found a few times. The chain joins TRBV20-1 to TRBJ2-3; D unresolved. The CDR3 has 11 residues. Germline loops: CDR1 DFQATT, CDR2 SNEGSKA (reference sequence). V was trimmed by 1 base and J by 5 bases, leaving 4 bases between them. CDR3 in amino acids: CSARVGDTQYF. The CDR3 region has the DNA TGCAGTGCTAGAGTAGGAGATACGCAGTATTTT.

This chain uses TRBV7-9 with TRBJ2-1; 13 nucleotides line up with TRBD2. V trimming: 5 bases; J trimming: 9 bases; junction bases outside the gene matches: 7. The CDR3 has 15 residues. CDR1 is SEHNR and CDR2 is FQNEAQ in the germline V gene (reference sequence). CDR3 sequence: CASSQRTSGRSEQFF. The DNA for the CDR3 is TGTGCCAGCAGCCAGCGGACTAGCGGGAGAAGTGAGCAGTTCTTC.

This clonotype has more than one count but fewer than ten. The V gene is TRBV6-5, the J gene TRBJ2-3; 8 nucleotides agree with TRBD2. V lost 6 bases, J lost 2 bases, and 7 bases stayed unmatched. Looked up from germline, CDR1 is MNHEY and CDR2 is SVGAGI. The length of the CDR3 is 15 residues. CDR3 bases: TGTGCCAGCAGCCTACTAGCGGAGTTCACAGATACGCAGTATTTT. Amino acid sequence: CASSLLAEFTDTQYF.

The chain uses TRBV6-6 and TRBJ2-3; either TRBD1 or TRBD2 may supply D (5 bases each). This CDR3 contains 13 residues. Germline V CDR1 and CDR2: MNHNY, SVGAGI (reference sequence). Trimming took 8 bases from V and 1 from J, leaving 10 bases between them. The CDR3, as DNA: TGTGCCAGCCAGCCGGGGCGCACAGATACGCAGTATTTT. Translated: CASQPGRTDTQYF.